Detailed here is one T cell receptor (beta chain). Antigen: not known. Germline DNA was extracted alongside blood RNA, which was obtained from unsorted whole blood. This sample was taken from a study of tumor-infiltrating lymphocytes in primary liver carcinoma. V lost 4 bases and J lost 4, with 11 bases in between. The germline V gene has CDR1 SGHRS and CDR2 YFSETQ. The CDR3 contains 14 residues. A primer in the constant region served to generate TCR beta cDNA from approximately 500 ng of total RNA. The TCR beta library was amplified through three nested multiplex PCR rounds in a modified ARM-PCR procedure. Each of the first two PCR rounds ran around 10 cycles with TRBV1-TRBV30 forward and C-beta reverse primers. Each CDR3 protein gets one entry after TCRdb re-called the multiplex PCR reads with MiXCR. The table records 300,000 to 350,000 distinct CDR3 sequences, more than 55% of them present only once.

Study-wide points: The samples were not sorted (they were bulk), so CD4+ and CD8+ repertoires were not compared.

The chain combines TRBV5-1 with TRBJ1-4; no clear D gene. The receptor was derived from a woman between 25 and 40 years old with primary liver carcinoma and hepatitis B virus infection. Specimen: peripheral blood. Here the CDR3 reads CASSPTRNNEKLFF. The CDR3 DNA sequence: TGCGCCAGCAGCCCGACAAGGAATAATGAAAAACTGTTTTTT.